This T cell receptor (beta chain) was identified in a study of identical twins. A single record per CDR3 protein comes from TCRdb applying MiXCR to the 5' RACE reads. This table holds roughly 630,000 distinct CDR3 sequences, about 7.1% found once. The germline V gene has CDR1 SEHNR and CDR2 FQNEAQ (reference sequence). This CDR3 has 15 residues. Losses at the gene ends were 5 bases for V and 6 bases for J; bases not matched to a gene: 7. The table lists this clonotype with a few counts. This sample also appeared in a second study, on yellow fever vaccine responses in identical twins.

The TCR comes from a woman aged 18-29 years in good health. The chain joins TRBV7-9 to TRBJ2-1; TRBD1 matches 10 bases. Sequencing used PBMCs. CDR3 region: CASSLTGGRLNEQFF. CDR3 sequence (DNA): TGTGCCAGCAGCCTGACAGGGGGCCGTCTCAATGAGCAGTTCTTC.